This is a list of T cell receptor beta chains from one sample in a study of cytomegalovirus exposure and HLA in healthy donors. Here immunoSEQ multiplex PCR was the method, and the copy in TCRdb shows in-frame clones only, minus some. The repertoire has about 130,000 clones, about 79% of them found once; the top ten carry about 1.9%. The sequenced sample consisted of PBMCs. The receptors originated from a man aged 50 to 59 in good health and CMV-seronegative. Each CDR3 is given without its conserved first and last residue. Expanded clones are given a class, and other clones once, few, many or no size at all.

clone_size: few; j_call: TRBJ1-1; v_call: TRBV5-6; cdr3_aa: ASSLYQAEDTEAF
clone_size: -; j_call: TRBJ1-2; v_call: TRBV5-5; cdr3_aa: ASSLEGDYGYT
clone_size: -; j_call: TRBJ2-2; v_call: TRBV10-3; cdr3_aa: AIGQGTGELF
clone_size: -; j_call: TRBJ2-2; v_call: TRBV10-3; cdr3_aa: AIKLWGETGELF
clone_size: -; j_call: TRBJ2-2; v_call: TRBV7-2; cdr3_aa: ASSKSGGPNTGELF
clone_size: -; j_call: TRBJ2-1; v_call: TRBV4-3; cdr3_aa: ASSPTSGGANEQF
clone_size: -; j_call: TRBJ2-7; v_call: TRBV28; cdr3_aa: ASSYPGGRDEQY
clone_size: -; j_call: TRBJ2-5; v_call: TRBV7-3; cdr3_aa: ASSTTSQETQY
clone_size: -; j_call: TRBJ1-2; v_call: TRBV15; cdr3_aa: ATSRDPGGDYGYT
clone_size: few; j_call: TRBJ2-7; v_call: TRBV14; cdr3_aa: ASSQGLAGASYEQY
clone_size: -; j_call: TRBJ1-4; v_call: TRBV19; cdr3_aa: ASSMGQDEKLF
clone_size: -; j_call: TRBJ1-1; v_call: TRBV19; cdr3_aa: ASSRTREGGTEAF
clone_size: once; j_call: TRBJ2-5; v_call: TRBV28; cdr3_aa: ASSPFEEIRETQY
clone_size: -; j_call: TRBJ1-1; v_call: TRBV5-4; cdr3_aa: ASSPPPGGMNTEAF
clone_size: once; j_call: TRBJ2-5; v_call: TRBV13; cdr3_aa: ASSVGRGFGETQY
clone_size: -; j_call: TRBJ1-1; v_call: TRBV7-2; cdr3_aa: ASSVDRGRAF
clone_size: -; j_call: TRBJ2-7; v_call: TRBV4-3; cdr3_aa: ASSQDQQGEQY
clone_size: -; j_call: TRBJ1-6; v_call: TRBV5-4; cdr3_aa: ASSGGGTGGIYNSPLH
clone_size: few; j_call: TRBJ1-1; v_call: TRBV5-1; cdr3_aa: ASSLQTGATEAF
clone_size: once; j_call: TRBJ1-1; v_call: TRBV6-5; cdr3_aa: ASSDHRGRGEAF
clone_size: once; j_call: TRBJ2-5; v_call: TRBV6-1; cdr3_aa: ASSEIRVSRAQETQY
clone_size: -; j_call: TRBJ2-3; v_call: TRBV11-2; cdr3_aa: ASSFDRISTDTQY
clone_size: -; j_call: TRBJ2-1; v_call: TRBV7-8; cdr3_aa: ASSPLSGQGAENEQF
clone_size: -; j_call: TRBJ1-6; v_call: TRBV28; cdr3_aa: ASSPPNSPLH
clone_size: once; j_call: TRBJ1-6; v_call: TRBV5-1; cdr3_aa: ASSETRPRSSYNSPLH
clone_size: -; j_call: TRBJ2-1; v_call: TRBV7-9; cdr3_aa: SSSLLAGGYNEQF
clone_size: once; j_call: TRBJ2-3; v_call: TRBV30; cdr3_aa: AWSVGQGADTQY
clone_size: -; j_call: TRBJ1-2; v_call: TRBV6-1; cdr3_aa: ASSESKEGYT
clone_size: few; j_call: TRBJ1-2; v_call: TRBV7-2; cdr3_aa: ASSNRVGGYT
clone_size: few; j_call: TRBJ1-2; v_call: TRBV29-1; cdr3_aa: SVEDPGRGHSGYT
clone_size: -; j_call: TRBJ2-5; v_call: TRBV5-5; cdr3_aa: ASSSPLGEETQETQY
clone_size: -; j_call: TRBJ2-3; v_call: TRBV19; cdr3_aa: ASSKGRGVTDTQY
clone_size: -; j_call: TRBJ2-7; v_call: TRBV7-6; cdr3_aa: ASSLGDRRV
clone_size: once; j_call: TRBJ1-1; v_call: TRBV7-2; cdr3_aa: ASSISKRDTAEAF
clone_size: -; j_call: TRBJ1-2; v_call: TRBV4-3; cdr3_aa: ASSQEWAQGGRRGYT
clone_size: -; j_call: TRBJ1-1; v_call: TRBV6-1; cdr3_aa: ASSEHFDTEAF
clone_size: -; j_call: TRBJ2-3; v_call: TRBV28; cdr3_aa: ASTWRTSGGEGTQY
clone_size: -; j_call: TRBJ1-1; v_call: TRBV6-6; cdr3_aa: ASSHRGDNTEAF
clone_size: -; j_call: TRBJ1-5; v_call: TRBV12-1; cdr3_aa: ASSFPGQGKAGNQPQH
clone_size: -; j_call: TRBJ1-5; v_call: TRBV7-6; cdr3_aa: ASSSQGNFNQPQH
clone_size: -; j_call: TRBJ1-6; v_call: TRBV5-1; cdr3_aa: ASSPGGDSPLH
clone_size: -; j_call: TRBJ1-2; v_call: TRBV9; cdr3_aa: ASSAGDGANYGYT
clone_size: -; j_call: TRBJ2-3; v_call: TRBV6-1; cdr3_aa: ASSDGGAWPDTQY
clone_size: -; j_call: TRBJ2-7; v_call: TRBV14; cdr3_aa: ASSQDWVGDEQY
clone_size: few; j_call: TRBJ1-3; v_call: TRBV4-2; cdr3_aa: ASSQDRGFFLGNTIY
clone_size: once; j_call: TRBJ2-6; v_call: TRBV19; cdr3_aa: ASSWTGATGANVLT
clone_size: -; j_call: TRBJ2-5; v_call: TRBV10-1; cdr3_aa: ASSSTSGGQLKETQY
clone_size: -; j_call: TRBJ1-1; v_call: TRBV28; cdr3_aa: ASRNTGDGMAEAF
clone_size: -; j_call: TRBJ1-6; v_call: TRBV5-4; cdr3_aa: ASSPESDSPLH
clone_size: -; j_call: TRBJ2-3; v_call: TRBV28; cdr3_aa: ASSSRFPDTQY
clone_size: -; j_call: TRBJ2-5; v_call: TRBV28; cdr3_aa: ASWDRGRETQY
clone_size: -; j_call: TRBJ1-1; v_call: TRBV5-8; cdr3_aa: ASSLYRDHPEAF
clone_size: -; j_call: TRBJ1-1; v_call: TRBV5-1; cdr3_aa: ASTSGGEGTEAF
clone_size: few; j_call: TRBJ1-4; v_call: TRBV2; cdr3_aa: ASSEGGPRVEKLF